The present T cell receptor beta chain was sequenced within a study of OX40 agonist ivuxolimab in advanced cancers. About the study: One hepatocellular carcinoma and a couple of cutaneous melanoma patients partially responded. Points from the study as a whole: Several nonresponders also turned out to have low normalized T-cell clonal expansion. Clones of CD4+ and CD8+ blood T cells grew by week 6 at doses of 0.1 to 3.0 mg/kg.

V was clipped by 3 bases and J by 4 bases, with 9 bases between them. The CDR3 totals 13 residues. Germline assignment: CDR1 LNHDA and CDR2 SQIVND (reference sequence). In regard to this clone: Antigen: not known.

Cycle 7 day 1, cycle 4 day 1, and baseline were the timepoints at which blood was sampled. Produced via immunoSEQ multiplex PCR; TCRdb's table is partial and in-frame only. The repertoire holds 100,000 or so clones, with 90% to 96% as singletons. The sequence was obtained from an adult with an advanced solid tumor such as melanoma, head and neck, liver or kidney cancer. The gene calls are TRBV19 and TRBJ1-1; D unclear. Sequences were derived from CD4+ or CD8+ T cells sorted from blood, sampled in a trial of the OX40 agonist ivuxolimab. CDR3 region: CASSIFGVTEAFF. The CDR3 DNA sequence: TGTGCCAGTAGTATTTTTGGGGTCACTGAAGCTTTCTTT.